Listed below are T cell receptor beta chains from one sample, sequenced in a study of T cells in localized non-small cell lung cancer. The table came from immunoSEQ multiplex PCR; TCRdb's copy has only in-frame clones and leaves some out. The profile shows roughly 89,000 clones, just over 90% of them singletons. Sequencing used PBMCs, obtained before any cancer treatment. The receptors here all came from a woman aged 40-70 years with stage II squamous cell lung carcinoma. The CDR3 runs from the conserved cysteine through the conserved F or W. The order of the fields is clone size, J gene, CDR3 length, D gene, V gene, CDR3 DNA, CDR3 protein. A D gene is named only where the DNA matches it firmly. Size values are once, few and many counts, or a class for expanded clones, and some rows have none.

.,TRBJ2-1,13,.,TRBV6-6,TGTGCCAGCAGTTACGACTTTCAGAATGAGCAGTTCTTC,CASSYDFQNEQFF
.,TRBJ1-1,15,.,TRBV19,TGTGCCAGTAGTATAGTCTCAACAGGGAACACTGAAGCTTTCTTT,CASSIVSTGNTEAFF
once,TRBJ1-1,14,.,TRBV29-1,TGCAGCGTTGACGTCGGGGGCGGAGGCACTGAAGCTTTCTTT,CSVDVGGGGTEAFF
.,TRBJ1-6,15,.,TRBV5-1,TGCGCCAGCAGCTTGACAGTACAAGCAAATTCACCCCTCCACTTT,CASSLTVQANSPLHF
.,TRBJ1-2,14,.,TRBV6-5,TGTGCCAGCAGTTACTCGAACATGAGGAACGGCTACACCTTC,CASSYSNMRNGYTF
.,TRBJ1-2,14,TRBD1,TRBV6-1,TGTGCCAGCAGTCCGGACAGGGGTGTTTTCGGCTACACCTTC,CASSPDRGVFGYTF
.,TRBJ2-3,13,.,TRBV5-4,TGTGCCAGCAGCCCGGGAATAGCAGATACGCAGTATTTT,CASSPGIADTQYF
once,TRBJ1-2,13,TRBD1,TRBV28,TGTGCCAGCAGGTCCGGGACAGGGGGCGGCTACACCTTC,CASRSGTGGGYTF
.,TRBJ1-5,15,TRBD1,TRBV5-6,TGTGCCAGCAGCGAAGGGACAGGGGTTCGTCAGCCCCAGCATTTT,CASSEGTGVRQPQHF
.,TRBJ1-4,13,.,TRBV10-1,TGCGCCAGCAGTAGGGACCGATATGAAAAACTGTTTTTT,CASSRDRYEKLFF
few,TRBJ1-1,12,.,TRBV10-2,TGCGCTTCGGGACACCTGAACACTGAAGCTTTCTTT,CASGHLNTEAFF
.,TRBJ2-5,16,.,TRBV4-1,TGCGCCAGCAGCCGTTCCGGGGCCGGGATCGGAGAGACCCAGTACTTC,CASSRSGAGIGETQYF